The source of this T cell receptor (beta chain) is a study of PD-1 blockade in classical Hodgkin lymphoma. Method: immunoSEQ multiplex PCR; TCRdb's copy keeps in-frame clones and lacks some. The data show fewer than 20,000 clones, 92% seen once. With V trimmed by 1 base and J by 0 bases, 9 bases remained unmatched. The germline V gene encodes CDR1 SEHNR and CDR2 FQNEAQ (reference sequence). The CDR3 is 18 residues long. Described time point: newly diagnosed, previously untreated cHL patient sample. Magnetic negative selection served to purify CD4+ T cells out of PBMCs that had been thawed. The chain uses TRBV7-9 and TRBJ2-3; 8 nucleotides line up with TRBD2. Sequencing was done on a sample of CD4+ T cells from blood. The clonotype was recovered from a human donor with classical Hodgkin lymphoma. CDR3 region: CASSLGGGAGGSTDTQYF. For the CDR3, the DNA is TGTGCCAGCAGCTTAGGGGGGGGCGCGGGAGGCAGCACAGATACGCAGTATTTT.